A single T cell receptor beta chain is shown here with its context. Its antigen is undetermined. The germline V and J ends were trimmed by 3 bases and 3 bases, with 15 bases remaining between them. CDR1 KGHSH and CDR2 LQKENI come from the germline V gene. The CDR3 loop spans 15 amino acids. The sample is drawn from a study of shared clonotypes between healthy human individuals. Study-wide findings and caveats: Limitation of the genetic and exposure-history diversity represented came from the few donors.

There were only Caucasian adults among the donors, and all lived in Nashville, Tennessee. TCRdb keeps only in-frame clones here, not all; method: immunoSEQ multiplex PCR. Among a few hundred thousand clones listed, around 76% were seen once. The TCR sequence derives from a woman aged 35 to 49 in good health. Some clones in this sample may be carry-over from other donors' samples. The chain combines TRBV18 with TRBJ2-7; TRBD2 might be the D (6 bases). The sample comprised PBMCs. The CDR3 sequence is CASSPTVASDYEQYF. DNA of the CDR3: TGTGCCAGCTCACCTACCGTCGCTAGCGACTACGAGCAGTACTTC.